The 15 T cell receptor beta chains listed next were all sequenced from one sample in a study of blood T cell repertoires in COVID-19. The method was immunoSEQ multiplex PCR; TCRdb's version includes in-frame clones alone and lacks a portion of them. In the table there are 100,000 or so clones, 85% of which are singletons. The sample taken for sequencing was peripheral blood. These receptors were taken from a man in his forties or fifties with acute or convalescent COVID-19.

This clone showed up many times. The V gene is TRBV5-8, the J gene TRBJ2-7, with 10 bases lining up with TRBD1. This CDR3 has 16 amino acids. In germline, CDR1 is SGHTS, CDR2 YDEGEE. Unmatched junction bases numbered 11, after V lost 4 bases and J lost 4 bases. The CDR3 spells CASSQRRGTGEYEQYF. The CDR3 DNA reads as TGTGCCAGCAGCCAAAGGCGTGGGACAGGGGAATACGAGCAGTACTTC.

The chain combines TRBV19 with TRBJ1-3; possible D gene TRBD1, 6 bases. Germline values: CDR1 LNHDA, CDR2 SQIVND (reference sequence). V was pared by 7 bases and J by 1 base, with 14 bases between. The CDR3 is 15 amino acids. CDR3 in amino acids: CASKPQGISGNTIYF. Here the CDR3 DNA reads TGTGCCAGTAAACCACAGGGTATATCTGGAAACACCATATATTTT.

The V gene is TRBV19, the J gene TRBJ1-5; the D gene is possibly TRBD1 (5 bases). The ends were cut back, 1 base at V and 1 base at J, with 14 bases in the middle. The CDR3 is made up of 17 amino acids. Germline CDR1 is LNHDA and CDR2 is SQIVND (reference sequence). CDR3 DNA: TGTGCCAGTAGTATAGGGCGGAGACAGTACAGCAATCAGCCCCAGCATTTT. It codes for CASSIGRRQYSNQPQHF.

This chain links TRBV5-1 with TRBJ1-2, with 7 bases aligning to TRBD1. This CDR3 has 13 residues. Germline CDR1 is SGHRS and CDR2 is YFSETQ. V lost 4 bases, J lost 5 bases, and 5 bases stayed unmatched. The CDR3: CASSVGTVYGYTF. The DNA of the CDR3 is TGCGCCAGCAGCGTCGGGACAGTTTATGGCTACACCTTC. Together with reference TRBV5-1 and TRBJ1-2, the CDR3 gives the full variable domain: KAGVTQTPRYLIKTRGQQVTLSCSPISGHRSVSWYQQTPGQGLQFLFEYFSETQRNKGNFPGRFSGRQFSNSRSEMNVSTLELGDSALYLCASSVGTVYGYTFGSGTRLTVV.

The V gene is TRBV9, the J gene TRBJ2-3; D gene uncertain. Germline CDR1 reads SGDLS; CDR2 reads YYNGEE. V lost 0 bases, J lost 4 bases, and 3 bases lay in between. This CDR3 contains 12 residues. In DNA, the CDR3 is TGTGCCAGCAGCGTAGCGGCAGATACGCAGTATTTT. It translates to CASSVAADTQYF.

V is TRBV14 and J is TRBJ1-6; TRBD1 aligns across 10 bases. Trimming cost V 3 bases and J 15 bases; bases outside gene matches: 5. This CDR3 contains 13 residues. Germline CDR1 reads SGHDN; CDR2 reads FVKESK. This CDR3 is CASSHGQGGYLHF. CDR3 DNA: TGTGCCAGCAGCCACGGACAGGGGGGGTACCTCCACTTT.

The gene calls are TRBV6-5 and TRBJ1-2; 9 bases agree with TRBD1. The germline gives CDR1 MNHEY, CDR2 SVGAGI. This CDR3 spans 15 amino acids. The J segment lost 4 bases and the V segment lost 6 bases, leaving 9 bases of the junction unmatched. The CDR3 loop is CASSRGQGLSYGYTF. CDR3 coding DNA: TGTGCCAGCAGCAGGGGACAGGGCCTTAGCTATGGCTACACCTTC.

The chain has TRBV14 and TRBJ2-7, with TRBD2 matching over 11 bases. The J segment lost 4 bases and the V segment lost 4 bases, leaving 12 bases of the junction unmatched. The CDR3 is 17 residues long. Germline V gene sequence: CDR1 SGHDN, CDR2 FVKESK. The CDR3, as DNA: TGTGCCAGCAGCCGGACCGGGACTAGCGGATTCTCATACGAGCAGTACTTC. Amino acid sequence: CASSRTGTSGFSYEQYF.

The CDR3 spells CASSLGQGSEAFF. CDR3 bases: TGTGCCAGCAGTTTGGGACAGGGGTCTGAAGCTTTCTTT. This chain uses TRBV12-3 or TRBV12-4 with TRBJ1-1, with 10 bases fitting TRBD1. The V segment lost 3 bases and the J segment 6 bases; nucleotides outside the gene matches: 1. There are 13 residues in the CDR3.

This clone was seen a few times. V usage is TRBV19 and J usage is TRBJ2-7; maybe TRBD2 (6 bases). V was clipped by 5 bases and J by 7 bases, with 15 bases between them. Germline CDR1 is LNHDA and CDR2 is SQIVND (reference sequence). This CDR3 comprises 13 residues. CDR3 nucleotide sequence: TGTGCCAGTAGTCCTGGGCCTCGGGGGGAGCAGTACTTC. This translates into CASSPGPRGEQYF.

The chain joins TRBV5-6 to TRBJ2-1; 7 bases are a match to TRBD1. V lost 5 bases to trimming and J lost 8 bases; unmatched junction nucleotides: 13. There are 15 residues in the CDR3. CDR1 is SGHDT, CDR2 YYEEEE, per germline. The chain's CDR3 is CASSSQAKGADEQFF. CDR3 sequence (DNA): TGTGCCAGCAGTTCTCAAGCAAAGGGGGCTGATGAGCAGTTCTTC. The whole variable domain, filled in from reference TRBV5-6 and TRBJ2-1, reads DAGVTQSPTHLIKTRGQQVTLRCSPKSGHDTVSWYQQALGQGPQFIFQYYEEEERQRGNFPDRFSGHQFPNYSSELNVNALLLGDSALYLCASSSQAKGADEQFFGPGTRLTVL.

This rearrangement joins TRBV7-9 to TRBJ2-5; D is possibly TRBD1 (5 bases). The CDR3 is made up of 13 amino acids. Trimming left V 11 bases short and J 2 bases short, with 15 bases between. CDR1 is SEHNR, CDR2 FQNEAQ, per germline (reference sequence). CDR3 coding DNA: TGTGCCGGACACCCGGGTATACAAGAGACCCAGTACTTC. It yields the protein CAGHPGIQETQYF.

The chain combines TRBV5-5 with TRBJ2-7; 12 positions agree with TRBD1. V lost 6 bases, J lost 2 bases, and 6 bases stayed unmatched. This CDR3 has 15 residues. The germline gives CDR1 SGHKS, CDR2 YYEKEE (reference sequence). As DNA, the CDR3 is TGTGCCAGCAACCTCGGGACAGGGGGCCCCTACGAGCAGTACTTC. The encoded protein is CASNLGTGGPYEQYF.

The chain links TRBV16 to TRBJ2-1, with TRBD1 matching over 7 bases. V lost 3 bases, J lost 2 bases, and 7 bases stayed unmatched. Germline lookup yields CDR1 KGHSY and CDR2 FQNENV. This CDR3 spans 16 amino acids. CDR3 nucleotides: TGTGCCAGCAGCCACCCCGGGGACAGCACCTACAATGAGCAGTTCTTC. This encodes CASSHPGDSTYNEQFF.

V gene TRBV24-1 combines with J gene TRBJ2-3; D uncertain. This CDR3 comprises 12 residues. Per the germline V gene, CDR1 is KGHDR and CDR2 is SFDVKD. Trimming took off 6 bases at V and 6 bases at J, with 9 bases between the two ends. CDR3 in DNA: TGTGCCACCAGTACGACTGGGGATACGCAGTATTTT. Translating it yields CATSTTGDTQYF.